Given below is one T cell receptor beta chain in context. What it binds is not known. The data were taken from a study of cytomegalovirus exposure and HLA in healthy donors. Looking at the study overall: Ancestry clustering placed 81% of some 400 genotyped donors in the Caucasian-associated cluster.

The CDR3 has 15 residues. V dropped 4 bases and J dropped 4 bases, with 17 bases sitting between them. CDR1 and CDR2 from the germline V gene are MDHEN and SYDVKM. Study-level findings and limits: Previously analyzed data showed that most TCR beta V segments were productive at a frequency of about 90% or about 30%. In a later analysis, at a false discovery rate of 0.05, 16,951 TCR beta sequences matched HLA alleles.

In the PCR, 60 Vbeta and 13 Jbeta primers were used. In the study's own analysis: Roughly 11 million shared chains were among about 80 million unique TCR beta chains counted in a later analysis. Repertoires were generated with immunoSEQ multiplex PCR, while TCRdb's copy carries only in-frame clones and drops some. V and J calls plus clone size are reproduced from that table; the DNA served to infer D and trimming. The data show some 98,000 clones, roughly three quarters seen once. The chain joins TRBV28 to TRBJ2-7, with D hard to call. Sequenced material: PBMCs. The receptor's source is a man aged 35 to 55 in good health and CMV-seronegative. Here the CDR3 DNA reads TGTGCCAGCAGTTCCCACGGCCAGGTCGCGTACGAGCAGTACTTC. Its translation: CASSSHGQVAYEQYF.